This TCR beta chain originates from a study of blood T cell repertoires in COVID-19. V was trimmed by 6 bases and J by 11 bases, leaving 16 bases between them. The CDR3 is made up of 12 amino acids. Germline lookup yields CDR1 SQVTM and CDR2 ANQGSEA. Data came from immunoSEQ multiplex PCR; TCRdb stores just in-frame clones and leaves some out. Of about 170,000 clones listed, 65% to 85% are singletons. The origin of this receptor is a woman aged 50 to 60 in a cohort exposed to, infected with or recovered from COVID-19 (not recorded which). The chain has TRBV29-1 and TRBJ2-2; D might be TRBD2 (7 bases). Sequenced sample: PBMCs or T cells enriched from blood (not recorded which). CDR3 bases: TGCAGCGTCCAAGAAGGGGGGGGAGAGCTGTTTTTT. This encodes CSVQEGGGELFF.